This record covers a single TCR beta chain. This sample is part of a study of shared clonotypes between healthy human individuals. Germline CDR1 is LNHDA and CDR2 is SQIVND (reference sequence). The CDR3 has 15 residues. Trimming at V came to 2 bases and at J to 3 bases, leaving 3 bases not matched to a gene. For every subset, genomic DNA was evenly distributed across several immunoSEQ plates. This table comes from immunoSEQ multiplex PCR, and its TCRdb copy is limited to in-frame clones, with some not included. Found here are over 750,000 clones, roughly 96% of them singletons; the top ten hold around 0.21%. As defined, naive CD8 cells were CD45RO-negative and positively selected for CCR7, with terminally differentiated effector memory CD45RA+ cells excluded.

The V call is TRBV19, the J call TRBJ2-1, with 8 positions matching TRBD1. The sequence was obtained from a man aged 30 to 45 in good health. The sample consisted of naive CD8+ T cells sorted from blood. Here the CDR3 reads CASSINRGYYNEQFF. CDR3 DNA: TGTGCCAGTAGTATAAACAGGGGGTACTACAATGAGCAGTTCTTC.